This TCR beta chain was identified during a study of blood T cell repertoires in COVID-19. In the study overall: The study drew acute and convalescent COVID-19 samples from the United States, Italy and Spain.

Original methodology: Estimates of nucleated cell counts were drawn from the amplification of reference gene primers. Libraries were prepared by immunoSEQ multiplex PCR; TCRdb keeps only in-frame clonotypes and omits some of them. The V and J calls and the clone size are those of that table, but D and trimming were determined from the DNA. In the table there are tens of thousands of clones, roughly 90% of which are singletons. This CDR3 region has 16 residues. From germline, CDR1 is SEHNR and CDR2 FQNEAQ (reference sequence). Trimming cost V 4 bases and J 1 base, with 13 bases left between them. Input material: peripheral blood. This receptor was obtained from a woman in her 40s with active or convalescent COVID-19. V and J are TRBV7-9 and TRBJ2-2; TRBD2 is a possible D gene (7 bases). The CDR3 here is CASSSLGGVNTGELFF. CDR3 bases: TGTGCCAGCAGCTCCCTAGGGGGGGTGAACACCGGGGAGCTGTTTTTT.